What follows is one T cell receptor beta chain and its context. Trimming stripped 0 bases from V and 3 bases from J, with 11 bases between. Germline values: CDR1 LGHNA, CDR2 YSLEER. The CDR3 runs to 15 residues. TCRdb's copy holds only in-frame clones and misses some; the assay was immunoSEQ multiplex PCR. In the table there are some 15,000 clones, about four fifths of which are singletons. The data belong to a study of blood T cell repertoires in COVID-19. Study-wide background: COVID-19 samples from acute and convalescent phases originated in the United States, Italy and Spain.

The V gene is TRBV4-3, the J gene TRBJ1-2; D gene unclear. The sequencing sample was made of peripheral blood. This TCR derives from a woman in her sixties or seventies with acute or convalescent COVID-19. In DNA, the CDR3 is TGCGCCAGCAGCCAAGACTATAACAGTTACTATGGCTACACCTTC. The encoded protein is CASSQDYNSYYGYTF.